This T cell receptor beta chain was documented in a study of blood T cell repertoires in COVID-19. Study-wide background: Both acute and convalescent COVID-19 samples were obtained from the United States, Italy and Spain. Sources were T cells, B-cell-depleted T cells, or PBMCs; the material itself was cDNA or gDNA.

This clone was seen once. Germline CDR1 LNHDA, CDR2 SQIVND (reference sequence). The CDR3 totals 12 residues. The ends were cut back, 6 bases at V and 1 base at J, with 4 bases in the middle. Under the authors' procedure: Nucleated cell number was recorded as an estimate derived from reference gene primer amplification. Generated by immunoSEQ multiplex PCR, the TCRdb table keeps only in-frame clones and is missing some. V, J and clone size derive from that table, while D and trimming were established from the DNA sequence. Seen here are 230,000 or so clones, around 80% observed once, and the top ten hold 2% to 2.5%.

This TCR was recovered from a man aged 35-49 years who had recovered from COVID-19. The genes are TRBV19 and TRBJ1-5, with D hard to call. The sequenced sample was peripheral blood. In nucleotides, the CDR3 is TGTGCCAGTAGCCCGAGCAATCAGCCCCAGCATTTT. Protein product: CASSPSNQPQHF.